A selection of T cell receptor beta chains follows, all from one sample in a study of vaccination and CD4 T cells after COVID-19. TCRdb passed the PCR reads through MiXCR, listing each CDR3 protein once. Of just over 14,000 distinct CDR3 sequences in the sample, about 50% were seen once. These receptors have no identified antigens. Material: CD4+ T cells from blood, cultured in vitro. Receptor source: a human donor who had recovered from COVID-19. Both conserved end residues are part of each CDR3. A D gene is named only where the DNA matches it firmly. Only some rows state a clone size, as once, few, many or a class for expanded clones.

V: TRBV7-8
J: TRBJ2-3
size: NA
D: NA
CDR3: CASSRPPRLDTDTQYF
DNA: TGTGCCAGCAGCCGCCCGCCGAGGCTAGACACAGATACGCAGTATTTT

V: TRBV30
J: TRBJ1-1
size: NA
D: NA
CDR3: CAWSLVGAGNTEAFF
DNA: TGTGCCTGGAGTCTCGTTGGGGCGGGGAACACTGAAGCTTTCTTT

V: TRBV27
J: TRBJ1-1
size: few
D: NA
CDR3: CASSSTTGGTEAFF
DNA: TGTGCCAGCAGTTCCACCACCGGTGGCACTGAAGCTTTCTTT

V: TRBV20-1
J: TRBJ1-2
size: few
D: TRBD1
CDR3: CSAGTTGGGGYTF
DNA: TGCAGTGCTGGGACGACAGGGGGCGGTGGCTACACCTTC

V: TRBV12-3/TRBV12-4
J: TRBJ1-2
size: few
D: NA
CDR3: CASRSPGELGYTF
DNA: TGTGCCAGCAGATCCCCAGGGGAACTTGGCTACACCTTC

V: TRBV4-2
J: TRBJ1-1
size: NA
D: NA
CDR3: CASSQDGILGTEAFF
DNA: TGTGCCAGCAGCCAAGATGGGATACTGGGCACTGAAGCTTTCTTT

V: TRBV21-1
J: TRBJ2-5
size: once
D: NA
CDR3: CASRAVGLQETQYF
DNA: TGTGCCAGCAGGGCAGTAGGCCTCCAAGAGACCCAGTACTTC

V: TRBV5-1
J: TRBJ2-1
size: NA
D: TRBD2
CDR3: CASSPTSGPTNEQFF
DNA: TGCGCCAGCAGCCCGACTAGCGGGCCCACGAATGAGCAGTTCTTC

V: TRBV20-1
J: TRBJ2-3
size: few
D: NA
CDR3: CSARATSPGHEGRRTDTQYF
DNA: TGCAGTGCTAGAGCTACCTCCCCGGGCCACGAGGGAAGGCGCACAGATACGCAGTATTTT

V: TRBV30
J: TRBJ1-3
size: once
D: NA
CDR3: CAWRQRSKDTIYF
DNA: TGTGCCTGGAGACAACGTTCAAAAGACACCATATATTTT

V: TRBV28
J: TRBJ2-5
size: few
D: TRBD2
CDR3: CASSLSGIGQETQYF
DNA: TGTGCCAGCAGTCTTAGCGGGATCGGCCAGGAGACCCAGTACTTC

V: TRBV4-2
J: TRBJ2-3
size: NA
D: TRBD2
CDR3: CASSKDRGGADTQYF
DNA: TGTGCCAGCAGCAAAGATAGGGGAGGGGCAGATACGCAGTATTTT

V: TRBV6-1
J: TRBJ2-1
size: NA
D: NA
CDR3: CASGNRPQGTYNEQFF
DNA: TGTGCCAGCGGTAACCGACCCCAAGGCACCTACAATGAGCAGTTCTTC

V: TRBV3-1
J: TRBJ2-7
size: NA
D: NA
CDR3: CASSFEGRSYEQYF
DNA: TGTGCCAGCAGCTTTGAGGGTAGGTCCTACGAGCAGTACTTC

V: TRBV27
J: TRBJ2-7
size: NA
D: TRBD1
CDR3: CASSLGEGAEQYF
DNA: TGTGCCAGCAGTTTAGGCGAGGGGGCCGAGCAGTACTTC

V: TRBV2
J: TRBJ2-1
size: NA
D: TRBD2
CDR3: CASSESGLESENEQFF
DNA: TGTGCCAGCAGTGAATCGGGACTAGAATCAGAGAATGAGCAGTTCTTC

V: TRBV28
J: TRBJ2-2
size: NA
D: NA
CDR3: CASRRSFTGELFF
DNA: TGTGCCAGCAGGCGGAGTTTCACCGGGGAGCTGTTTTTT

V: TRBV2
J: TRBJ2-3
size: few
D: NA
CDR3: CASSPWSSTDTQYF
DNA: TGTGCCAGCAGCCCTTGGAGCTCCACAGATACGCAGTATTTT

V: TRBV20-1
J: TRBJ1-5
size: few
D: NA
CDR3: CSASRPTAYRVGVFWSNQPQHF
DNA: TGCAGTGCTAGTCGCCCTACTGCATACAGGGTGGGGGTATTTTGGAGCAATCAGCCCCAGCATTTT

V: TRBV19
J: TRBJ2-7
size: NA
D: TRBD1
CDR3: CASSPLGDRGTYEQYF
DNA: TGTGCCAGTAGTCCCCTCGGGGACAGGGGTACCTACGAGCAGTACTTC

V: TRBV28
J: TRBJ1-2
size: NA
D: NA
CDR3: CASTLGGYGYTF
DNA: TGTGCCAGCACCCTCGGCGGCTATGGCTACACCTTC

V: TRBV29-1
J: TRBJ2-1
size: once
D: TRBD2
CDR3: CSVEAALPGGLYNEQFF
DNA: TGCAGCGTTGAAGCCGCCCTCCCGGGAGGGCTCTACAATGAGCAGTTCTTC

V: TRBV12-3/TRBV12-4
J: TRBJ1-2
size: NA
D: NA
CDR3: CASSSKLYGYTF
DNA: TGTGCCAGCAGTTCAAAATTGTATGGCTACACCTTC

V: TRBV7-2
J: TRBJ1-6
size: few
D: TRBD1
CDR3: CASSLGGQISNSPLHF
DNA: TGTGCCAGCAGCCTCGGGGGACAGATTAGCAATTCACCCCTCCACTTT

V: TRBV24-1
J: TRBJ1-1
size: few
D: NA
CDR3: CATSARPGSEAFF
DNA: TGTGCCACCAGTGCCCGACCCGGGAGTGAAGCTTTCTTT

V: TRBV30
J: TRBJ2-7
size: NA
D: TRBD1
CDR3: CAWGGDRRGEQYF
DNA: TGTGCCTGGGGAGGGGACAGGCGAGGCGAGCAGTACTTC

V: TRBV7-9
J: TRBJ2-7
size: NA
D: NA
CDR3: CASSLEVYGRYEQYF
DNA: TGTGCCAGCAGCTTAGAGGTTTACGGGCGGTACGAGCAGTACTTC

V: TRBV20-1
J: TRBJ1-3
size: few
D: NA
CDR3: CSAGSISGNTIYF
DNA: TGCAGTGCTGGGTCCATCTCTGGAAACACCATATATTTT

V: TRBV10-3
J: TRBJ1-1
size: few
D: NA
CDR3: CAISFQGKNTEAFF
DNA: TGTGCCATCAGCTTCCAGGGGAAGAACACTGAAGCTTTCTTT

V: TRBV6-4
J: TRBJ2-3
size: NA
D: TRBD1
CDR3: CASSDGAGGTDTQYF
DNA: TGTGCCAGCAGTGACGGGGCAGGGGGAACAGATACGCAGTATTTT

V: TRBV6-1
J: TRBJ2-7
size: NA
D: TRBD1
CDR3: CASRKTGGAYEQYF
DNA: TGTGCCAGCCGCAAAACAGGGGGAGCCTACGAGCAGTACTTC

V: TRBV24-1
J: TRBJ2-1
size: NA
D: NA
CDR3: CATSDSHREQFF
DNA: TGTGCCACCAGTGACTCTCATCGTGAGCAGTTCTTC

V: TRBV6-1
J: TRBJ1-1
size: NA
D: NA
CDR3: CASSDRKNTEAFF
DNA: TGTGCCAGCAGTGACAGGAAGAACACTGAAGCTTTCTTT

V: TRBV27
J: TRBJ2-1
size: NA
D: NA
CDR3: CASSLRTHEQFF
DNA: TGTGCCAGCTCGTTGCGTACGCATGAGCAGTTCTTC

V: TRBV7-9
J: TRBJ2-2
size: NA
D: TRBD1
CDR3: CASFTGGPGELFF
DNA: TGTGCCAGCTTTACAGGGGGCCCCGGGGAGCTGTTTTTT

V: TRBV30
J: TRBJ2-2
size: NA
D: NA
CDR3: CACTWPGLVTGELFF
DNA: TGTGCCTGCACCTGGCCGGGACTCGTCACCGGGGAGCTGTTTTTT

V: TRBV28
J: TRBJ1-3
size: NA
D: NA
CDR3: CASGQPSSGNTIYF
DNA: TGTGCCAGCGGGCAGCCGAGCTCTGGAAACACCATATATTTT

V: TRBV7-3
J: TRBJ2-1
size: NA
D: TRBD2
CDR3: CASSVTRTSGSNEQFF
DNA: TGTGCCAGCAGCGTGACCAGGACTAGCGGGAGCAATGAGCAGTTCTTC

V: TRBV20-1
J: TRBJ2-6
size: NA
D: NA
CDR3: CSASRSNSGANVLTF
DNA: TGCAGTGCTAGCCGGTCTAACTCTGGGGCCAACGTCCTGACTTTC

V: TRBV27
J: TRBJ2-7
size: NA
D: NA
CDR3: CASKTGTPPFYEQYF
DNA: TGTGCCAGCAAGACTGGAACACCACCCTTCTACGAGCAGTACTTC